Listed below are T cell receptor beta chains from one sample, sequenced in a study of T cells after somatic rescue of genetic block. Repertoires were generated with immunoSEQ multiplex PCR, while TCRdb's copy carries only in-frame clones and drops some. The sample lists 13,000 to 15,000 clones, roughly three quarters occurring once. Material for sequencing was peripheral blood mononuclear cells (PBMCs). These TCRs come from a boy aged 5 to 17. Each CDR3 is given with its conserved first and last residue. The order of the fields is J gene, D gene, clone size, V gene, CDR3 DNA, CDR3 protein. A D gene is named only where the DNA matches it firmly. Only some rows state a clone size, as once, few, many or a class for expanded clones.

J: TRBJ2-7
D: .
size: .
V: TRBV25-1
DNA: TGTGCCAGCAGTGGGATGGGTGGGGCTAAAGAGCAGTACTTC
CDR3: CASSGMGGAKEQYF

J: TRBJ2-7
D: TRBD1
size: once
V: TRBV6-1
DNA: TGTGCCAGCAGTGACAGGGGGACACTCTCCTACGAGCAGTACTTC
CDR3: CASSDRGTLSYEQYF

J: TRBJ2-1
D: TRBD2
size: .
V: TRBV12-5
DNA: TGTGCTAGTGGTTTGGTACTAGGACTAGCGGGGGTCAATGAGCAGTTCTTC
CDR3: CASGLVLGLAGVNEQFF

J: TRBJ1-2
D: .
size: .
V: TRBV27
DNA: TGTGCCAGCAGTTCCCCCCCCGCCAGGGACAAGTACTTC
CDR3: CASSSPPARDKYF

J: TRBJ2-3
D: TRBD1
size: .
V: TRBV23-1
DNA: TGCGCCAGCAGTCAATCGGGGGGACAGGTATCAGATACGCAGTATTTT
CDR3: CASSQSGGQVSDTQYF

J: TRBJ2-7
D: TRBD1
size: .
V: TRBV18
DNA: TGTGCCAGCTCACTCCGAGGACAGGGGGCGCGTAAGGGAATTTACGAGCAGTACTTC
CDR3: CASSLRGQGARKGIYEQYF

J: TRBJ1-1
D: .
size: .
V: TRBV19
DNA: TGTGCCAGTAGTATACGGGAGAACACTGAAGCTTTCTTT
CDR3: CASSIRENTEAFF

J: TRBJ2-7
D: .
size: .
V: TRBV10-3
DNA: TGTGCCATCAGTGAGTCAGGGGCGGTGGGGGAGCAGTACTTC
CDR3: CAISESGAVGEQYF

J: TRBJ1-2
D: TRBD1
size: .
V: TRBV29-1
DNA: TGCAGCGTTCCGGGACAGGGGAGAACTGTAGGTGGCTACACCTTC
CDR3: CSVPGQGRTVGGYTF

J: TRBJ1-5
D: TRBD1
size: once
V: TRBV19
DNA: TGTGCCAGTACCAGGGGGGGAAATCAGCCCCAGCATTTT
CDR3: CASTRGGNQPQHF

J: TRBJ1-2
D: .
size: .
V: TRBV5-4
DNA: TGTGCCAGCAGCCCCTCGTGGGGTGTCGGCGGCTACACCTTC
CDR3: CASSPSWGVGGYTF

J: TRBJ2-5
D: .
size: .
V: TRBV4-2
DNA: TGTGCCAGCAGCCAAGAAAAGCTCGGGGAGACCCAGTACTTC
CDR3: CASSQEKLGETQYF

J: TRBJ2-1
D: .
size: .
V: TRBV5-4
DNA: TGTGCCAGCAGCCCCCAGCCTCTAGGGCCGCAGTTCTTC
CDR3: CASSPQPLGPQFF

J: TRBJ2-7
D: .
size: .
V: TRBV5-1
DNA: TGCGCCAGCAGCCCCTTAGGCCCGATAAGGGAGCAGTACTTC
CDR3: CASSPLGPIREQYF

J: TRBJ2-7
D: .
size: .
V: TRBV30
DNA: TGTGCCTGGAGTTCCGGAACGGTCAAGGGAAACGAGCAGTACTTC
CDR3: CAWSSGTVKGNEQYF

J: TRBJ1-5
D: .
size: few
V: TRBV7-9
DNA: TGTGCCAGCAGCTTAGATGGGCCGTGGGGGCCCCAGCATTTT
CDR3: CASSLDGPWGPQHF

J: TRBJ2-7
D: .
size: .
V: TRBV15
DNA: TGTGCCGTTGGGCGGGGAAGCTCCTACGAGCAGTACTTC
CDR3: CAVGRGSSYEQYF

J: TRBJ1-5
D: TRBD1
size: .
V: TRBV2
DNA: TGTGCCAGCAGCGGACAGGGAAATCCCAATCAGCCCCAGCATTTT
CDR3: CASSGQGNPNQPQHF

J: TRBJ1-2
D: TRBD1
size: .
V: TRBV28
DNA: TGTGCCAGCAGTTCGGGGACAGGGGTAGAGGGCTACACCTTC
CDR3: CASSSGTGVEGYTF

J: TRBJ2-2
D: .
size: .
V: TRBV10-2
DNA: TGCGCCAGCAGTCCGTTCAATCCGGGACTTGTGAACACCGGGGAGCTGTTTTTT
CDR3: CASSPFNPGLVNTGELFF

J: TRBJ2-7
D: .
size: .
V: TRBV4-2
DNA: TGTGCCAGCAGCCAAACCTACGAGCAGTACTTC
CDR3: CASSQTYEQYF

J: TRBJ2-3
D: .
size: .
V: TRBV6-1
DNA: TGTGCCAGCAGCCTAGACACATTGAGGCCGCAGTATTTT
CDR3: CASSLDTLRPQYF

J: TRBJ1-2
D: TRBD1
size: few
V: TRBV11-2
DNA: TGTGCCAGCAGCCCCCGGACAGGAGGAGGCTACACCTTC
CDR3: CASSPRTGGGYTF

J: TRBJ1-4
D: .
size: .
V: TRBV18
DNA: TGTGCCAGCTCACCAAAGACCATTGGGCCAACTAATGAAAAACTGTTTTTT
CDR3: CASSPKTIGPTNEKLFF

J: TRBJ2-2
D: TRBD1
size: few
V: TRBV18
DNA: TGTGCCAGCTCACCACCGGACAGGGGGAACACCGGGGAGCTGTTTTTT
CDR3: CASSPPDRGNTGELFF

J: TRBJ1-4
D: TRBD1
size: once
V: TRBV5-1
DNA: TGCGCCAGCAGCTCGGGCCCCGGCCAGGGGGCTCGAGGACTGTTTTTT
CDR3: CASSSGPGQGARGLFF

J: TRBJ2-7
D: .
size: once
V: TRBV6-5
DNA: TGTGCCATTCCGGGACACATCTACGAGCAGTACTTC
CDR3: CAIPGHIYEQYF

J: TRBJ1-6
D: TRBD1
size: .
V: TRBV19
DNA: TGTGCCACCAAGGGGACAGGGGGATCTGAAGGTTCACCCCTCCACTTT
CDR3: CATKGTGGSEGSPLHF

J: TRBJ2-5
D: .
size: .
V: TRBV28
DNA: TGTGCCAGCAGTCTCGGTGGGGGGGCTAGAGAGACCCAGTACTTC
CDR3: CASSLGGGARETQYF

J: TRBJ2-1
D: TRBD1
size: .
V: TRBV7-6
DNA: TGTGCCAGCAGCTTATCCCCAGGGGGCGGGTCTATTGAGCAGTTCTTC
CDR3: CASSLSPGGGSIEQFF

J: TRBJ2-7
D: .
size: .
V: TRBV2
DNA: TGTGCCAGCAGGACGGGGTTCTCCTACGAGCAGTACTTC
CDR3: CASRTGFSYEQYF

J: TRBJ2-4
D: .
size: .
V: TRBV5-4
DNA: TGTGCCAGCAGCTTGCGGGGGGCGGCCAAAAACATTCAGTACTTC
CDR3: CASSLRGAAKNIQYF

J: TRBJ1-2
D: TRBD1
size: .
V: TRBV9
DNA: TGTGCCAGCAGCGCCGGGACAGGGTATTATGGCTACACCTTC
CDR3: CASSAGTGYYGYTF

J: TRBJ2-7
D: TRBD2
size: .
V: TRBV2
DNA: TGTGCCAGCAGGGAGCGGGGGGCCCCCTACGAGCAGTACTTC
CDR3: CASRERGAPYEQYF

J: TRBJ2-7
D: TRBD1
size: .
V: TRBV5-4
DNA: TGTGCCAGCAGCTTAATAGGACAGGGGGCGAAAAGCTCGGGCGAGCAGTACTTC
CDR3: CASSLIGQGAKSSGEQYF

J: TRBJ2-7
D: .
size: .
V: TRBV7-6
DNA: TGTGCCAGCAGCTCCGACTTACTTGTGGGACGCGAGCAGTACTTC
CDR3: CASSSDLLVGREQYF

J: TRBJ2-7
D: .
size: .
V: TRBV29-1
DNA: TGCAGCGTTGCTGACTGGGCAGGGGTATACGAGCAGTACTTC
CDR3: CSVADWAGVYEQYF

J: TRBJ2-7
D: .
size: .
V: TRBV11-2
DNA: TGTGCCAGCAGCTCCCCCGATGGCTACGAGCAGTACTTC
CDR3: CASSSPDGYEQYF

J: TRBJ2-5
D: .
size: .
V: TRBV5-4
DNA: TGTGCCAGCAGCCAACAGGGTAGGGAAGAGACCCAGTACTTC
CDR3: CASSQQGREETQYF

J: TRBJ2-5
D: .
size: .
V: TRBV10-3
DNA: TGTGCCATCGGGACAACACAAGAGACCCAGTACTTC
CDR3: CAIGTTQETQYF

J: TRBJ2-5
D: TRBD2
size: .
V: TRBV10-3
DNA: TGTGCCATCAGTCAACTAGCGGGGTACCAAGAGACCCAGTACTTC
CDR3: CAISQLAGYQETQYF

J: TRBJ1-3
D: .
size: .
V: TRBV5-1
DNA: TGCGCCAGCAGCTTGGGGACGGGGGGAATGCTCTCTGGAAACACCATATATTTT
CDR3: CASSLGTGGMLSGNTIYF

J: TRBJ2-5
D: .
size: .
V: TRBV18
DNA: TGTGCCAGCTCACCGAGTTTGGAAGAGACCCAGTACTTC
CDR3: CASSPSLEETQYF

J: TRBJ2-5
D: TRBD1
size: .
V: TRBV7-9
DNA: TGTGCCAGCAGCCCGTACGGACAGGGGCAAGAGACCCAGTACTTC
CDR3: CASSPYGQGQETQYF

J: TRBJ2-1
D: TRBD2
size: .
V: TRBV5-8
DNA: TGTGCCAGCAGCTTGGTCCATACTAGCGGGGGGGCCTACAATGAGCAGTTCTTC
CDR3: CASSLVHTSGGAYNEQFF

J: TRBJ1-4
D: TRBD1
size: .
V: TRBV19
DNA: TGTGCCAGTAGTGAGGGGGCCGCTTATGAAAAACTGTTTTTT
CDR3: CASSEGAAYEKLFF

J: TRBJ2-3
D: TRBD1
size: medium-sized
V: TRBV2
DNA: TGTGCCAGCAGTGCGCGGGACAGGGGGCCAGATACGCAGTATTTT
CDR3: CASSARDRGPDTQYF

J: TRBJ1-2
D: TRBD1
size: .
V: TRBV10-3
DNA: TGTGCCATCAGACCGGACAGGGAAGGTCCCTATGGCTACACCTTC
CDR3: CAIRPDREGPYGYTF

J: TRBJ2-2
D: .
size: .
V: TRBV19
DNA: TGTGCCAGTAGTATCTCCGGGGAGCTGTTTTTT
CDR3: CASSISGELFF

J: TRBJ2-7
D: .
size: .
V: TRBV30
DNA: TGTGCCTGGAGGACGGTGGGGCCCTACGAGCAGTACTTC
CDR3: CAWRTVGPYEQYF

J: TRBJ2-7
D: .
size: .
V: TRBV11-3
DNA: TGTGCCAGCAGTTCCTTAAAGGGAAGGGGAACTTCCTACGAGCAGTACTTC
CDR3: CASSSLKGRGTSYEQYF

J: TRBJ2-1
D: .
size: .
V: TRBV7-9
DNA: TGTGCCAGCAGCCCCCGGAAAGAGTGGGATCCCTTGTACAATGAGCAGTTCTTC
CDR3: CASSPRKEWDPLYNEQFF

J: TRBJ2-7
D: .
size: medium-sized
V: TRBV13
DNA: TGTGCCAGCAGCTCTTTCGATCGGACAGTCGAGCAGTACTTC
CDR3: CASSSFDRTVEQYF

J: TRBJ1-4
D: TRBD1
size: .
V: TRBV6-5
DNA: TGTGCCAGCAGTAACGCGGGACAGGTACCGCTTAAAATGTTTTTT
CDR3: CASSNAGQVPLKMFF